This TCR beta chain was obtained from a study of cytomegalovirus exposure and HLA in healthy donors. This CDR3 has 14 residues. CDR1 and CDR2 (germline): SQVTM, ANQGSEA. The V and J ends lost 6 bases and 2 bases respectively, with 16 bases between them. With 60 Vbeta and 13 Jbeta primers, the PCR was carried out. The repertoire was sequenced with immunoSEQ multiplex PCR; TCRdb's copy has only in-frame clones and lacks some. The table has 75,000 to 95,000 clones, almost 85% seen once. Source material: PBMCs. The clonotype originates from a young woman in good health and CMV-seropositive. The rearrangement joins TRBV29-1 to TRBJ1-1; a weak D match, TRBD1 (5 bases). Written as DNA, the CDR3 is TGCAGCGTGGGGGGGGAACAGCGTAACACTGAAGCTTTCTTT. Protein: CSVGGEQRNTEAFF.